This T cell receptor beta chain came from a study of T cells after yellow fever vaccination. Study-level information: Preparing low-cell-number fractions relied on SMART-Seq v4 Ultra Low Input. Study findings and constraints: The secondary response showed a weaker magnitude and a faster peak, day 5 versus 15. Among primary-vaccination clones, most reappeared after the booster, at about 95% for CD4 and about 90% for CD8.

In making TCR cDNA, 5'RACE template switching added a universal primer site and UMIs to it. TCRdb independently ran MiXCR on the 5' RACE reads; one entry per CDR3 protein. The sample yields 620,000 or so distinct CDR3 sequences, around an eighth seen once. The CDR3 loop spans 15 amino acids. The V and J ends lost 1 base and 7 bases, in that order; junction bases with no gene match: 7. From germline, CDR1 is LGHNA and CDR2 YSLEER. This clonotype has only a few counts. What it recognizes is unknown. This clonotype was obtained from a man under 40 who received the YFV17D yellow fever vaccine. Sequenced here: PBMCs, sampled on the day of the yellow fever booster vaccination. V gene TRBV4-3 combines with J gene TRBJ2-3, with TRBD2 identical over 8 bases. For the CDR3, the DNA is TGCGCCAGCAGCCAAGGTTTTAGCGGGATGAATACGCAGTATTTT. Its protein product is CASSQGFSGMNTQYF.